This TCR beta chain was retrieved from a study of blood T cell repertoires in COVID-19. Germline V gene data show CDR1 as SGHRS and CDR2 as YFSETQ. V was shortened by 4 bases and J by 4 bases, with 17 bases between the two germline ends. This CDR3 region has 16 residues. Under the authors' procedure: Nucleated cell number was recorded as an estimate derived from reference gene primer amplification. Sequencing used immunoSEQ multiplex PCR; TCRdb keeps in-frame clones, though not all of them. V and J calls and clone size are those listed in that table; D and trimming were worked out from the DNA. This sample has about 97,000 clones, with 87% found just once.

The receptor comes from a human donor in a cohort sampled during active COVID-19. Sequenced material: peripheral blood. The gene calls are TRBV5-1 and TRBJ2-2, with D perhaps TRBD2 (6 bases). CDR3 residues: CASSRQPAGGTGELFF. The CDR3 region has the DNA TGCGCCAGCAGCCGTCAGCCAGCCGGGGGCACCGGGGAGCTGTTTTTT.